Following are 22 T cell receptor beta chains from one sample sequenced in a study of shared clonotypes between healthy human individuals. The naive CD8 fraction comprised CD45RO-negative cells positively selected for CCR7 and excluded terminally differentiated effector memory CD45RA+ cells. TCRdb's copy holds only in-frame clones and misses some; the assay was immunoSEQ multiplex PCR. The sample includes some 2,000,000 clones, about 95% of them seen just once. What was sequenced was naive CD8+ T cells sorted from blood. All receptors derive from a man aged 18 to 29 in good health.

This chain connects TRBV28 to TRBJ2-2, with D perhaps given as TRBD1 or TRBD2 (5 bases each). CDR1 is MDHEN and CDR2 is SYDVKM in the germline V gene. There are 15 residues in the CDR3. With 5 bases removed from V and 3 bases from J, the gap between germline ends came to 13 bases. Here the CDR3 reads CASSGMGEDTGELFF. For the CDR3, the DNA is TGTGCCAGCAGTGGGATGGGGGAAGACACCGGGGAGCTGTTTTTT. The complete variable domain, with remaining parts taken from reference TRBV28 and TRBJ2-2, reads DVKVTQSSRYLVKRTGEKVFLECVQDMDHENMFWYRQDPGLGLRLIYFSYDVKMKEKGDIPEGYSVSREKKERFSLILESASTNQTSMYLCASSGMGEDTGELFFGEGSRLTVL.

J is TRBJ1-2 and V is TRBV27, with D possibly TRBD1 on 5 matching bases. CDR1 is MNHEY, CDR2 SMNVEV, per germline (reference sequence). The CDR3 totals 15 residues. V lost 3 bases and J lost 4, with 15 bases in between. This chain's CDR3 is CASSLTAHSGYGYTF. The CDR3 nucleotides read TGTGCCAGCAGTTTGACAGCCCATAGTGGCTATGGCTACACCTTC.

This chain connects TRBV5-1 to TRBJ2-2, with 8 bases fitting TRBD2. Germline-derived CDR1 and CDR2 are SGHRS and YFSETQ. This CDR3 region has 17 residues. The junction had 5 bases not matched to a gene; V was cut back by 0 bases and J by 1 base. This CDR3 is CASSLAFAGGNTGELFF. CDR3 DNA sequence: TGCGCCAGCAGCTTGGCCTTCGCGGGAGGGAACACCGGGGAGCTGTTTTTT.

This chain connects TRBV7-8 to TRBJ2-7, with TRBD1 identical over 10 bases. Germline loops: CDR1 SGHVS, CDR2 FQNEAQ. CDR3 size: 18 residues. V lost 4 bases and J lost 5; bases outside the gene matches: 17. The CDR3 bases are TGTGCCAGCAGCTCCCCGGTAGTGGGACAGGGGCGAACCGACGAGCAGTACTTC. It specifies CASSSPVVGQGRTDEQYF.

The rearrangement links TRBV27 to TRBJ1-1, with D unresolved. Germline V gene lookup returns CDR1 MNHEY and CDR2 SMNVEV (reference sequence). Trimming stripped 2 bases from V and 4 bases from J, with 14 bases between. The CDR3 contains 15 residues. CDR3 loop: CASSLNPSLPTEAFF. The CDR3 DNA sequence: TGTGCCAGCAGTTTAAACCCCTCGTTACCCACTGAAGCTTTCTTT.

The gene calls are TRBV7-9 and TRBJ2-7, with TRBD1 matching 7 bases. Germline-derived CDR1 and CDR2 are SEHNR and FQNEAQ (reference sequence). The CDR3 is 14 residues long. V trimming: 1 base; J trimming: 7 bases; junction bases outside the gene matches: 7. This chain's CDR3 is CASSLVGQLPEQYF. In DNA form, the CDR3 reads TGTGCCAGCAGCTTAGTGGGACAGCTCCCGGAGCAGTACTTC.

CDR3 sequence (DNA): TGTGCCAGCAGCCCCCTAGCGGTGGTCTACAATGAGCAGTTCTTC. Amino acids: CASSPLAVVYNEQFF. This chain joins TRBV13 and TRBJ2-1; the match to TRBD2 covers 7 bases. CDR1 PRHDT and CDR2 FYEKMQ come from the germline V gene (reference sequence). The CDR3 has 15 residues. After removal of 5 bases from V and 3 bases from J, the junction contained 7 bases not matched to a gene.

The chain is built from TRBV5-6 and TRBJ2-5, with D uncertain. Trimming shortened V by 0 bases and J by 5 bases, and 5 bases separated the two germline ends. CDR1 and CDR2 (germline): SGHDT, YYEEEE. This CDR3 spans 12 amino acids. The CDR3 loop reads CASSLESETQYF. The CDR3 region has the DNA TGTGCCAGCAGCTTGGAGTCGGAGACCCAGTACTTC.

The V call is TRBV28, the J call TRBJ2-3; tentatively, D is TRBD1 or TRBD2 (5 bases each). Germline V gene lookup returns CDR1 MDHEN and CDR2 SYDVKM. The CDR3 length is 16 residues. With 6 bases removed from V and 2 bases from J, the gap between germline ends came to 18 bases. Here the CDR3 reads CASSLGWGRDTDTQYF. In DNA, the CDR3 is TGTGCCAGCAGCTTAGGGTGGGGACGGGACACAGATACGCAGTATTTT.

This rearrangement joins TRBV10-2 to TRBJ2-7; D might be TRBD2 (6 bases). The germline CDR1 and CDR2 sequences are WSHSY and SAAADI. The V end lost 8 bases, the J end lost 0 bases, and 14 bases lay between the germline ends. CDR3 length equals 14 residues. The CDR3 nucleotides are TGCGCCAGCCGGTCCGGGACTTACTCCTACGAGCAGTACTTC. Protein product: CASRSGTYSYEQYF.

The CDR3 nucleotides are TGTGCCAGCAGTTTCTCCAGCGTTTTTGGCACAGATACGCAGTATTTT. It specifies CASSFSSVFGTDTQYF. The rearrangement uses TRBV27 and TRBJ2-3; D not certain. The CDR3 has 16 amino acids. Trimming pared 3 bases from V and 1 base from J, leaving 14 bases between. The germline CDR1 and CDR2 sequences are MNHEY and SMNVEV (reference sequence).

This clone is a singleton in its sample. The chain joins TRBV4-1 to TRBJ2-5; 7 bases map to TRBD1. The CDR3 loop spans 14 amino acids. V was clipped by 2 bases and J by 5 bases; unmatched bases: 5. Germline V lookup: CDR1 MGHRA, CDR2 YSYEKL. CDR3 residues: CASSQKTGLETQYF. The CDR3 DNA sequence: TGCGCCAGCAGCCAAAAGACAGGGTTGGAGACCCAGTACTTC.

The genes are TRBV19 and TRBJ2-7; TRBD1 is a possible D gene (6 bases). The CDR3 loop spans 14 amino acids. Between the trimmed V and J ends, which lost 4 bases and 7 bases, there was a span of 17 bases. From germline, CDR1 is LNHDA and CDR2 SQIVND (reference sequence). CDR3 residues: CASSTMDSIEEQYF. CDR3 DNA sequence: TGTGCCAGTAGTACCATGGACAGTATAGAAGAGCAGTACTTC.

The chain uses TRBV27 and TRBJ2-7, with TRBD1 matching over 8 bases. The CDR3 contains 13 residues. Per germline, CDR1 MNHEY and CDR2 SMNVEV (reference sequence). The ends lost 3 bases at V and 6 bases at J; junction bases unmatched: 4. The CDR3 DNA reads TGTGCCAGCAGTTTGAGGACAGGGACCGAGCAGTACTTC. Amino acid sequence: CASSLRTGTEQYF.

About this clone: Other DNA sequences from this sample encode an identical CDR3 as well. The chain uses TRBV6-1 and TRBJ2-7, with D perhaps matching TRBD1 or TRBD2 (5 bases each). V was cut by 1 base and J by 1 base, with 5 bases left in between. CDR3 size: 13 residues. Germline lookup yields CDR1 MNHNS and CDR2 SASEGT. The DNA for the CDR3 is TGTGCCAGCAGTGAAGGGGGGTCCTACGAGCAGTACTTC. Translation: CASSEGGSYEQYF.

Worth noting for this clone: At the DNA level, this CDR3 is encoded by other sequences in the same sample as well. The CDR3 sequence is CASSLRGAYEQYF. Here the CDR3 DNA reads TGTGCCAGCAGCTTACGCGGGGCCTACGAGCAGTACTTC. The chain recombines TRBV7-9 with TRBJ2-7; D possibly corresponds to TRBD2 (6 bases). The CDR3 has 13 amino acids. Trimming left V 2 bases short and J 2 bases short, with 7 bases between. From germline, CDR1 is SEHNR and CDR2 FQNEAQ (reference sequence).

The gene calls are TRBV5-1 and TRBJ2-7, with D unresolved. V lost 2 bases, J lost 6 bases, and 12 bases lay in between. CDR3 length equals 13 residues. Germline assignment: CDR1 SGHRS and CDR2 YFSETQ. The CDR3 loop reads CASSLGQAIEQYF. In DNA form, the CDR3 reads TGCGCCAGCAGCTTAGGCCAGGCCATCGAGCAGTACTTC.

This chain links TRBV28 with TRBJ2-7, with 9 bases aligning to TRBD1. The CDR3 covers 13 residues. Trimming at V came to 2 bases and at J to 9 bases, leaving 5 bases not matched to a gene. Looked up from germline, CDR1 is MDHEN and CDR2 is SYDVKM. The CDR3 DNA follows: TGTGCCAGCAGTTTAGACCCGACAGGGGGGCAGTACTTC. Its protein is CASSLDPTGGQYF.

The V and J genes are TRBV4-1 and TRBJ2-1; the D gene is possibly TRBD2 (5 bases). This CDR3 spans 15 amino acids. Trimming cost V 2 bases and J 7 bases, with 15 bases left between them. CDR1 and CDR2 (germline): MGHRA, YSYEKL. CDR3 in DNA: TGCGCCAGCAGCCAACGGAATCACGAGGGTAATGAGCAGTTCTTC. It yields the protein CASSQRNHEGNEQFF.

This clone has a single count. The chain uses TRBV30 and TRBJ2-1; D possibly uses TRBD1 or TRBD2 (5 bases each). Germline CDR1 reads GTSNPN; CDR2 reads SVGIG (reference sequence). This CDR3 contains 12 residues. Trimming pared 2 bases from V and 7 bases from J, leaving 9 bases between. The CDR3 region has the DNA TGTGCCTGGAGTAGTTGGGGGAATGAGCAGTTCTTC. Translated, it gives CAWSSWGNEQFF.

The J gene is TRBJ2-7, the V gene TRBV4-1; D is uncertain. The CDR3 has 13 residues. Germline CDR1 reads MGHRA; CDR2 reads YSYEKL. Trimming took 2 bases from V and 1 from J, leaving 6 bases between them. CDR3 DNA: TGCGCCAGCAGCCAACAGGAGTCCTACGAGCAGTACTTC. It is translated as CASSQQESYEQYF.

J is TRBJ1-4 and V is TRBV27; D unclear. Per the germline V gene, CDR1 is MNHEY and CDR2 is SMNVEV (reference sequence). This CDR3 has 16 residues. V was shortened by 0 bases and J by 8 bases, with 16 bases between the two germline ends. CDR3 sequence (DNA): TGTGCCAGCAGTTTATCCGTTGCGGGGTGGGGAGAAAAACTGTTTTTT. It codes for CASSLSVAGWGEKLFF.